This T cell receptor beta chain comes out of a study of cytomegalovirus exposure and HLA in healthy donors. Notes on the study in general: The authors later found TCR association rates varying by HLA locus, with DRB1 most and HLA-C fewest. Among CMV-associated TCR beta chains, most appeared HLA-restricted in a later analysis. Presence/absence comparisons presumed near-even sequencing depth among donors.

Use of 60 Vbeta and 13 Jbeta primers characterized the PCR. As processed by the authors: A follow-up analysis tallied 60 million to 85 million unique TCR beta chains, roughly 9.9 million shared. The protocol was immunoSEQ multiplex PCR, while the TCRdb copy is restricted to in-frame clones and leaves out a portion. The V and J calls and the clone size are those of that table, but D and trimming were determined from the DNA. The sample includes around 170,000 clones, about three quarters seen only once; the top ten take about 1.5%. Points on this clone: The antigen is undetermined.

This CDR3 has 17 amino acids. CDR1 and CDR2 from the germline V gene are KGHSH and LQKENI. J was trimmed by 2 bases and V by 0 bases; bases with no gene match: 4. This rearrangement joins TRBV18 to TRBJ2-5; TRBD2 aligns across 12 bases. Sequencing was done on a sample of PBMCs. This clonotype originated in a man between 18 and 29 years old in good health and CMV-seronegative. The CDR3 here is CASSPPLAGGDQETQYF. CDR3 sequence (DNA): TGTGCCAGCTCACCACCACTAGCGGGGGGAGATCAAGAGACCCAGTACTTC.